These 20 T cell receptor beta chains were all obtained from the same sample, sequenced in a study of shared clonotypes between healthy human individuals. TCRdb's copy holds only in-frame clones and misses some; the assay was immunoSEQ multiplex PCR. The sample records 2,500,000 or so clones, over 85% being singletons. The sample taken for sequencing was naive CD4+ T cells sorted from blood. Subset of the sample: CD45RA+ positively selected. These TCRs come from a man aged 18 to 29 in good health.

The chain recombines TRBV18 with TRBJ1-1, with D maybe TRBD1 (6 bases). The CDR3 covers 15 residues. Between the trimmed V and J ends, which lost 3 bases and 4 bases, there was a span of 15 bases. Per the germline V gene, CDR1 is KGHSH and CDR2 is LQKENI. The CDR3 loop reads CASSPNSQGSTEAFF. Written as DNA, the CDR3 is TGTGCCAGCTCACCTAATTCTCAGGGGAGCACTGAAGCTTTCTTT.

The V gene is TRBV6-6, the J gene TRBJ1-3, with 11 bases aligning to TRBD1. The CDR3 contains 16 residues. Germline CDR1 and CDR2: MNHNY and SVGAGI (reference sequence). The V gene end was trimmed by 5 bases and the J gene end by 2 bases; junction bases not matched to a gene: 5. CDR3 nucleotide sequence: TGTGCCAGCAGTCGTCCGGGACAGGGGGCTGGAAACACCATATATTTT. As protein: CASSRPGQGAGNTIYF.

The chain carries TRBV5-5 and TRBJ1-1; unclear D gene. The CDR3 has 13 amino acids. Deletions cut 1 base from V and 4 bases from J, with 8 bases between. Germline V lookup: CDR1 SGHKS, CDR2 YYEKEE (reference sequence). The CDR3: CASSLTGGTEAFF. The DNA for the CDR3 is TGTGCCAGCAGCTTGACGGGCGGCACTGAAGCTTTCTTT.

This clone was seen a single time. The chain joins TRBV19 to TRBJ1-6; D possibly corresponds to TRBD1 (6 bases). This CDR3 region has 15 residues. The germline CDR1 and CDR2 sequences are LNHDA and SQIVND (reference sequence). With 1 base removed from V and 4 bases from J, the gap between germline ends came to 8 bases. The CDR3 DNA reads TGTGCCAGTAGTATAGGTGGACAGTATAATTCACCCCTCCACTTT. It translates to CASSIGGQYNSPLHF.

The chain combines TRBV10-3 with TRBJ2-1; 11 bases map to TRBD1. Germline-derived CDR1 and CDR2 are ENHRY and SYGVKD. The CDR3 is 15 residues long. J gave up 9 bases and V 3 bases, and 7 bases lay outside the gene matches. CDR3 sequence reads: CAISESGTGGFEQFF. The CDR3 region has the DNA TGTGCCATCAGTGAATCCGGGACAGGGGGGTTTGAGCAGTTCTTC.

A single count supports this clone. CDR3 loop: CASSSHSGQPQHF. The DNA for the CDR3 is TGTGCCAGCAGCTCCCACAGCGGGCAGCCCCAGCATTTT. The chain has TRBV7-8 and TRBJ1-5; D gene unclear. The V end lost 4 bases, the J end lost 7 bases, and 11 bases lay between the germline ends. CDR1 and CDR2 from the germline V gene are SGHVS and FQNEAQ. The CDR3 consists of 13 residues.

The chain has TRBV2 and TRBJ2-3, with D maybe TRBD2 (5 bases). Germline V CDR1 and CDR2: SNHLY, FYNNEI. CDR3 length: 14 residues. Between the trimmed V and J ends, which lost 7 bases and 3 bases, there was a span of 14 bases. Written as DNA, the CDR3 is TGTGCCAGCACTGGAGGCGCCGGGACAGATACGCAGTATTTT. Protein product: CASTGGAGTDTQYF.

The chain combines TRBV7-8 with TRBJ1-6; D is undetermined. The ends were cut back, 4 bases at V and 0 bases at J, with 10 bases in the middle. The CDR3 runs to 16 residues. CDR1 and CDR2 (germline): SGHVS, FQNEAQ. CDR3 loop: CASSSRTSSYNSPLHF. The CDR3 nucleotides read TGTGCCAGCAGCTCTAGGACTTCCTCCTATAATTCACCCCTCCACTTT.

Only a few counts were recorded for this clone. This chain joins TRBV28 and TRBJ1-5, with D perhaps matching TRBD1 (5 bases). Germline lookup yields CDR1 MDHEN and CDR2 SYDVKM. CDR3 length equals 14 residues. Deletions cut 0 bases from V and 5 bases from J, with 8 bases between. The CDR3 sequence: CASSLWTADQPQHF. The CDR3 bases are TGTGCCAGCAGTTTATGGACAGCAGATCAGCCCCAGCATTTT.

The V and J genes are TRBV6-5 and TRBJ2-1, with D possibly TRBD1 on 5 matching bases. Germline V CDR1 and CDR2: MNHEY, SVGAGI. The V end lost 5 bases, the J end lost 9 bases, and 14 bases lay between the germline ends. The length of the CDR3 is 13 residues. Here the CDR3 DNA reads TGTGCCAGCAGTGCCCAGAGAAGGGGTGAGCAGTTCTTC. Residues: CASSAQRRGEQFF.

This sequence joins TRBV18 and TRBJ2-3; D remains unclear. Trimming removed 5 bases at V and 6 bases at J, with 15 bases between. Germline CDR1 is KGHSH and CDR2 is LQKENI. The CDR3 loop spans 14 amino acids. Here the CDR3 reads CASSAQRVRDTQYF. CDR3 in DNA: TGTGCCAGCTCAGCCCAAAGAGTCCGGGATACGCAGTATTTT. Looking up the rest from reference TRBV18 and TRBJ2-3 gives the full variable domain: NAGVMQNPRHLVRRRGQEARLRCSPMKGHSHVYWYRQLPEEGLKFMVYLQKENIIDESGMPKERFSAEFPKEGPSILRIQQVVRGDSAAYFCASSAQRVRDTQYFGPGTRLTVL.

V and J are TRBV4-3 and TRBJ2-3, with D perhaps TRBD1 (6 bases). Deletions cut 1 base from V and 2 bases from J, with 10 bases between. The CDR3 runs to 15 residues. CDR1 LGHNA and CDR2 YSLEER come from the germline V gene. CDR3 DNA: TGCGCCAGCAGCCAAGTAGCAGGGGCCACAGATACGCAGTATTTT. Protein: CASSQVAGATDTQYF.

This chain joins TRBV7-9 and TRBJ2-7; no definite D call. Germline-derived CDR1 and CDR2 are SEHNR and FQNEAQ (reference sequence). Between the trimmed V and J ends, which lost 5 bases and 3 bases, there was a span of 14 bases. There are 14 residues in the CDR3. In DNA, the CDR3 is TGTGCCAGCAGCACGACGGGCTATCACTACGAGCAGTACTTC. Translation gives CASSTTGYHYEQYF.

V gene TRBV10-3 combines with J gene TRBJ1-3; 8 bases match TRBD1. Germline CDR1 is ENHRY and CDR2 is SYGVKD. V shed 6 bases and J 10 bases; nucleotides not matched to a gene: 11. This CDR3 comprises 14 residues. The CDR3 sequence: CAIRGQDRVGTIYF. Here the CDR3 DNA reads TGTGCCATCAGGGGACAGGATCGGGTGGGGACCATATATTTT.

The chain couples TRBV5-1 to TRBJ2-3, with a weak D call TRBD2 (6 bases). The CDR3 is made up of 16 amino acids. Trimming left V 7 bases short and J 1 base short, with 19 bases between. CDR1 is SGHRS, CDR2 YFSETQ, per germline. CDR3 nucleotides: TGCGCCAGCTCAAGCGGGTTGGCGACCCGCACAGATACGCAGTATTTT. The encoded protein is CASSSGLATRTDTQYF.

On this clone: The junction does not match germline at one end; this may be a read error. This chain links TRBV5-1 with TRBJ1-4; the match to TRBD1 covers 8 bases. The CDR3 contains 13 residues. Germline CDR1 is SGHRS and CDR2 is YFSETQ. Here the CDR3 reads CASRLGQEEKLFF. In DNA form, the CDR3 reads TGCGCCAGCAGGTTGGGACAGGAGGAAAAACTGTTTTTT.

The chain employs TRBV7-9 and TRBJ1-4; D unresolved. The CDR3 is 15 residues long. Between the trimmed V and J ends, which lost 6 bases and 5 bases, there was a span of 16 bases. Germline V gene data show CDR1 as SEHNR and CDR2 as FQNEAQ (reference sequence). The CDR3 here is CASRRGSTGNEKLFF. The CDR3 nucleotides are TGTGCCAGCAGAAGAGGCAGTACGGGAAATGAAAAACTGTTTTTT.

The rearrangement joins TRBV28 to TRBJ1-5; D gene uncertain. Germline CDR1 and CDR2: MDHEN and SYDVKM. Trimming removed 6 bases from V and 9 bases from J, with 3 bases in between. The CDR3 length is 9 residues. CDR3 protein: CASSPPQHF. The CDR3 DNA reads TGTGCCAGCAGCCCGCCCCAGCATTTT.

This clone came up once. The chain couples TRBV10-1 to TRBJ2-5; 9 bases fit TRBD1. Per the germline V gene, CDR1 is WNHNN and CDR2 is SYGVQD (reference sequence). J lost 3 bases, V lost 11 bases, and 4 bases had no gene match. The CDR3 consists of 12 residues. The CDR3 sequence is CAGDREEETQYF. CDR3 DNA sequence: TGCGCCGGGGACAGGGAGGAAGAGACCCAGTACTTC.

This clone was counted a single time. The chain uses TRBV4-3 and TRBJ2-3, with D tentatively TRBD2 (7 bases). There are 16 residues in the CDR3. The germline V gene has CDR1 LGHNA and CDR2 YSLEER. Trimming removed 3 bases at V and 5 bases at J, with 18 bases between. For the CDR3, the DNA is TGCGCCAGCAGCCACGTGGCGGGGGCGGGGGAAGATACGCAGTATTTT. Translation: CASSHVAGAGEDTQYF.